This paragraph covers one T cell receptor (beta chain) sequence. The CDR3 runs 13 residues. V was cut by 6 bases and J by 3 bases, with 12 bases left in between. CDR1 is SGHNT and CDR2 is YYREEE in the germline V gene (reference sequence). Assay used: immunoSEQ multiplex PCR; TCRdb lists only in-frame clones, some missing. The table has 100,000 to 150,000 clones, 92% seen once. This sample was included in a study of control samples from healthy donors and cancer patients. Sequenced: blood. The gene calls are TRBV5-4 and TRBJ2-5; maybe TRBD1 (6 bases). This TCR derives from a woman in her 50s in good health. In nucleotides, the CDR3 is TGTGCCAGCAAGCTAGGGGGTAAAGAGACCCAGTACTTC. Translated, it gives CASKLGGKETQYF. The full variable domain, its missing parts supplied by reference TRBV5-4 and TRBJ2-5, is ETGVTQSPTHLIKTRGQQVTLRCSSQSGHNTVSWYQQALGQGPQFIFQYYREEENGRGNFPPRFSGLQFPNYSSELNVNALELDDSALYLCASKLGGKETQYFGPGTRLLVL.